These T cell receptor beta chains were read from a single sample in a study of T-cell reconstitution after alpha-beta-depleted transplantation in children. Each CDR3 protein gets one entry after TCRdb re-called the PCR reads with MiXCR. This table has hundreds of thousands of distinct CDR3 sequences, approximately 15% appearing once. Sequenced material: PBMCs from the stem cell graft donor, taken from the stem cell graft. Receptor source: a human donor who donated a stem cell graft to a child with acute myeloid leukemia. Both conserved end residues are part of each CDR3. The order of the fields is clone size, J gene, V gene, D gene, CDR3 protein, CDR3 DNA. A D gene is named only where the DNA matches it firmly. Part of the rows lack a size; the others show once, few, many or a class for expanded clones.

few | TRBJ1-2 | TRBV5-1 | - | CASSLDQGRYTF | TGCGCCAGCAGCTTGGATCAGGGCCGCTACACCTTC
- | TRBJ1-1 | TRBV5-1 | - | CASSLVRAQRGAFF | TGCGCCAGCAGCTTGGTCAGGGCTCAAAGAGGAGCTTTCTTT
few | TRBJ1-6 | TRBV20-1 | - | CSARVLQYNSPLHF | TGCAGTGCTAGAGTATTACAGTATAATTCACCCCTCCACTTT
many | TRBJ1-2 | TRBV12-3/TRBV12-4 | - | CASSSGRGQTGYTF | TGTGCCAGCAGTTCAGGCCGCGGACAAACGGGCTACACCTTC
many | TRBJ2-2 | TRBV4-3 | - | CASSQGTANTGELFF | TGCGCCAGCAGCCAAGGGACAGCTAACACCGGGGAGCTGTTTTTT
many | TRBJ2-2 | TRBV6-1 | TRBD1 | CASSLRDRDTGELFF | TGTGCCAGCAGTCTAAGGGACAGGGACACCGGGGAGCTGTTTTTT
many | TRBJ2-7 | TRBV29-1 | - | CSVEGRGLYEQYF | TGCAGCGTTGAAGGCAGGGGTTTGTACGAGCAGTACTTC
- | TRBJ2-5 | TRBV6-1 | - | CASSELPMYQETQYF | TGTGCCAGCAGTGAACTCCCGATGTACCAAGAGACCCAGTACTTC
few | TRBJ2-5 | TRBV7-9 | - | CASSLDRVSQETQYF | TGTGCCAGCAGCTTAGACAGGGTGTCCCAAGAGACCCAGTACTTC
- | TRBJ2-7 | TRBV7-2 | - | CASIPGGGATYEQYF | TGTGCCAGCATTCCGGGGGGCGGGGCAACCTACGAGCAGTACTTC
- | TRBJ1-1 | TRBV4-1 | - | CASSQQGRDTEAFF | TGCGCCAGCAGCCAGCAGGGCAGGGACACTGAAGCTTTCTTT
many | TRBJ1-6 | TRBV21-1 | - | CASRSRCSPLHF | TGTGCCAGCAGGTCGAGGTGTTCACCCCTCCACTTT
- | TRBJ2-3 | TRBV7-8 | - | CASSLARPQSTDTQYF | TGTGCCAGCAGCTTAGCGCGACCTCAAAGCACAGATACGCAGTATTTT
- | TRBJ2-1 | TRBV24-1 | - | CATSDLRSGFYNEQFF | TGTGCCACCAGTGATTTGAGGAGCGGATTCTACAATGAGCAGTTCTTC
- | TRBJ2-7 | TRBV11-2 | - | CASSFGQARSYEQYF | TGTGCCAGCAGCTTTGGCCAGGCACGATCCTACGAGCAGTACTTC
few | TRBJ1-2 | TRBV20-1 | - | CSASRGRSYGYTF | TGCAGTGCTAGTCGGGGGCGATCCTATGGCTACACCTTC
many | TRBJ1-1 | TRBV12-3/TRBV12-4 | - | CASNLDAEAFF | TGTGCCAGCAACTTGGACGCTGAAGCTTTCTTT
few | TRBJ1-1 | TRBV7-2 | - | CASSLRQGSAFF | TGTGCCAGCAGCTTAAGGCAGGGCTCAGCTTTCTTT
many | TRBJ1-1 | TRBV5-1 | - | CASSSRGGTEAFF | TGTGCCAGCAGCTCCCGGGGCGGCACTGAAGCTTTCTTT
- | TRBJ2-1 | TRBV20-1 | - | CSARGIGRSNSYNEQFF | TGCAGTGCTAGAGGGATTGGGCGGTCCAACTCCTACAATGAGCAGTTCTTC
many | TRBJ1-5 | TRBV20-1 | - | CSARDSGQGIQPQHF | -
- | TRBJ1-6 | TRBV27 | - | CASSLVGGSNSPLHF | TGTGCCAGCAGCTTGGTGGGAGGCAGTAATTCACCCCTCCACTTT
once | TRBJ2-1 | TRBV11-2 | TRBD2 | CASSRRTSEYNEQFF | TGTGCCAGCAGCCGGCGGACTAGCGAATACAATGAGCAGTTCTTC
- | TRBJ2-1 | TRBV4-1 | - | CASSQGLVPYNEQFF | TGCGCCAGCAGCCAAGGGCTAGTCCCCTACAATGAGCAGTTCTTC
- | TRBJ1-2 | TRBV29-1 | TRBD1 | CSVAVLGQGPFYGYTF | TGCAGCGTCGCCGTTCTGGGACAGGGTCCATTCTATGGCTACACCTTC
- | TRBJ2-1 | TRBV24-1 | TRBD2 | CATSDHSQAGGHNEQFF | TGTGCCACCAGTGATCACTCACAGGCGGGGGGGCACAATGAGCAGTTCTTC
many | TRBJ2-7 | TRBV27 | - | CASSLTGNNYEQYF | TGTGCCAGCAGTTTAACCGGGAATAACTACGAGCAGTACTTC
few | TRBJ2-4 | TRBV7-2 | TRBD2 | CASSLELAGGKNIQYF | TGTGCCAGCAGCTTAGAACTAGCGGGGGGTAAAAACATTCAGTACTTC
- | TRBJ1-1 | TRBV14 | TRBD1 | CASSSRGQGAATEAFF | TGTGCCAGCAGTTCGAGGGGACAGGGGGCGGCCACTGAAGCTTTCTTT
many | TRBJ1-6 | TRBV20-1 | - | CSARGGYRALSPLHF | TGCAGTGCTAGAGGGGGCTACAGGGCACTTTCACCCCTCCACTTT
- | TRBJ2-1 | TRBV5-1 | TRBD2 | CASSLGVGGGTDGEQFF | TGCGCCAGCAGCTTGGGAGTCGGCGGGGGGACCGACGGTGAGCAGTTCTTC
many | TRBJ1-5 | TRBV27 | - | CASSLTGVRQPQHF | TGTGCCAGCAGTTTAACGGGGGTAAGACAGCCCCAGCATTTT
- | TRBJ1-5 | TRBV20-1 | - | CSARVDRHSNQPQHF | TGCAGTGCTAGAGTCGACAGGCATAGCAATCAGCCCCAGCATTTT
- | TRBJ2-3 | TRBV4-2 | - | CARSPGLLCTDTQYF | TGTGCCAGGAGCCCCGGGCTCCTTTGCACAGATACGCAGTATTTT
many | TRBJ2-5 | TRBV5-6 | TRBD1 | CASSLVGRGSSQETQYF | TGTGCCAGCAGCTTGGTAGGCAGGGGGTCTTCTCAAGAGACCCAGTACTTC
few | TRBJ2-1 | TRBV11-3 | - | CASSIRGSNEQFF | TGTGCCAGCTCTATCCGGGGGAGCAATGAGCAGTTCTTC
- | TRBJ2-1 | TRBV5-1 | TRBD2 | CASSLGRTRSEQFF | TGCGCCAGCAGCTTGGGGCGGACTAGAAGTGAGCAGTTCTTC
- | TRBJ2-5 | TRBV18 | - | CASSDLRETQYF | TGTGCCAGCTCCGACCTGAGGGAGACCCAGTACTTC
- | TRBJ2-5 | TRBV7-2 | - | CASTGEGYQETQYF | TGTGCCAGCACCGGAGAAGGGTACCAAGAGACCCAGTACTTC
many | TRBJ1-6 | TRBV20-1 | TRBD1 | CSARDLDRVYSPLHF | TGCAGTGCTAGAGATCTGGACAGGGTGTACTCACCCCTCCACTTT
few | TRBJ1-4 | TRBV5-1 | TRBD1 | CASSVGQLNEKLFF | TGCGCCAGCAGCGTGGGACAGCTTAATGAAAAACTGTTTTTT
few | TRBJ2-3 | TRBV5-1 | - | CASSRTTGGTDTQYF | TGCGCCAGCAGCCGAACCACGGGGGGCACAGATACGCAGTATTTT
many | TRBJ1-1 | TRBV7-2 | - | CASSLGRQNTEAFF | TGTGCCAGCAGCTTAGGACGACAAAACACTGAAGCTTTCTTT
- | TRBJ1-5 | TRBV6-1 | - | CASSGIKGSSQPQHF | TGTGCCAGCAGCGGGATAAAGGGGAGTAGCCAGCCCCAGCATTTT
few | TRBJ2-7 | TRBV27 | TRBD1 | CASSLRGQDHEQYF | TGTGCCAGCAGTTTGAGGGGACAGGACCACGAGCAGTACTTC
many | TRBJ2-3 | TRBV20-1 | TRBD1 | CSARGTGKSTDTQYF | TGCAGTGCTAGAGGGACAGGAAAAAGCACAGATACGCAGTATTTT
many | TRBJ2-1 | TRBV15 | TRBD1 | CATSRRTGGGEQFF | TGTGCCACCAGCAGACGTACAGGGGGCGGTGAGCAGTTCTTC
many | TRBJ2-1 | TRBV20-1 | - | CSARVARDNNEQFF | TGCAGTGCTAGAGTTGCCAGGGACAACAATGAGCAGTTCTTC
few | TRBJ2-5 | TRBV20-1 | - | CSARALVGTQLETQYF | TGCAGTGCTAGGGCTCTCGTGGGGACACAATTAGAGACCCAGTACTTC
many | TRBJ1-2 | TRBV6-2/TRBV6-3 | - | CASSYGGVGGYTF | TGTGCCAGCAGTTACGGGGGGGTCGGTGGCTACACCTTC